The clone carrying this T cell receptor beta chain was picked up a small number of times. Its antigen is as yet unknown. Per the germline V gene, CDR1 is SGHRS and CDR2 is YFSETQ. Unmatched junction bases numbered 14, after V lost 2 bases and J lost 3 bases. The CDR3 sequence is 19 residues long. The entry originates in a study of beta chain features in type 1 diabetes. Findings of the study overall: The naive, central memory and Treg TCRB repertoires looked more alike in patients than they did in healthy donors. Patients with Type 1 diabetes showed moderately but significantly shorter TCRB CDR3s in all four CD4+ subsets.

The study reverse transcribed the entire isolated RNA, so it sequenced expressed TCRB transcripts. Some 3.8 million reads, on average, came from each naive, central memory and regulatory T cell sample. This table comes from immunoSEQ multiplex PCR, and its TCRdb copy is limited to in-frame clones, with some not included. The repertoire holds 200,000 to 300,000 clones, 20% seen once, with 0.028% in the top ten. Sorting with CD45RO/CCR7/CD25/CD127/CD95/CD27 yielded naive, central memory, regulatory and stem-like memory CD4+ cells. This chain connects TRBV5-1 to TRBJ2-1; TRBD2 agrees at 10 bases. This clonotype was obtained from a woman aged 35 to 49 with type 1 diabetes. The sequencing sample was made of naive CD4+ T cells from blood. In DNA form, the CDR3 reads TGCGCCAGCAGCTTAGGTGTGGCTAGCGGGAGTGCCCTCTACAATGAGCAGTTCTTC. Protein product: CASSLGVASGSALYNEQFF.